This T cell receptor beta chain was recovered during a study of T cell responses to AZD1222 COVID-19 vaccine. Overall study results and limits: When two AZD1222 doses had been given, Spike-specific TCR breadth and depth rose.

Method: immunoSEQ multiplex PCR; TCRdb's copy keeps in-frame clones and lacks some. The sample contains approximately 100,000 clones, around 84% of which appear only once. This clone appeared a single time. The antigen remains undetermined. The CDR3 contains 15 residues. Germline V gene data show CDR1 as GTSNPN and CDR2 as SVGIG (reference sequence). The junction had 2 bases not matched to a gene; V was cut back by 2 bases and J by 1 base. Sequenced here: peripheral blood, sampled on day 0 of AZD1222 vaccination. The J gene is TRBJ1-1, the V gene TRBV30; 12 bases are shared with TRBD1. This TCR was recovered from an adult in good health. The DNA of the CDR3 is TGTGCCTGGAGTCCGGGACAGGGGGCGAACACTGAAGCTTTCTTT. It specifies CAWSPGQGANTEAFF.